These 17 T cell receptor beta chains share one sample of origin, sequenced in a study of sequential checkpoint blockade in melanoma. TCRdb keeps only in-frame clones here, not all; method: immunoSEQ multiplex PCR. The sample has some 40,000 clones, about 88% seen once. Documented treatment: randomized to nivolumab then ipilimumab (arm A) or the reverse (arm B). This specimen consisted of CD8+ T cells sorted from blood (inferred from file names), obtained from a patient given nivolumab and ipilimumab in sequence. The source is a human donor with melanoma.

The rearrangement links TRBV13 to TRBJ2-5, with TRBD1 identical over 10 bases. Germline loops: CDR1 PRHDT, CDR2 FYEKMQ (reference sequence). V lost 4 bases and J lost 4; bases outside the gene matches: 3. The CDR3 length is 14 residues. For the CDR3, the DNA is TGTGCCAGCAGCTGGACAGGGGGAAGAGAGACCCAGTACTTC. It is translated as CASSWTGGRETQYF.

This chain connects TRBV9 to TRBJ2-2; TRBD1 aligns across 7 bases. CDR3 size: 13 residues. Germline lookup yields CDR1 SGDLS and CDR2 YYNGEE. Unmatched junction bases numbered 3, after V lost 4 bases and J lost 6 bases. The CDR3 DNA follows: TGTGCCAGCAGCACTCAGGGGGCCGGGGAGCTGTTTTTT. As protein: CASSTQGAGELFF.

The gene calls are TRBV6-5 and TRBJ1-2, with 7 bases fitting TRBD1. Trimming at V came to 7 bases and at J to 2 bases, leaving 10 bases not matched to a gene. The germline CDR1 and CDR2 sequences are MNHEY and SVGAGI. The CDR3 totals 15 residues. CDR3 amino acids: CASTPTGELNYGYTF. CDR3 sequence (DNA): TGTGCCAGCACCCCTACAGGGGAATTAAACTATGGCTACACCTTC.

The chain is built from TRBV9 and TRBJ2-7; the D call may be TRBD1 or TRBD2 (5 bases each). The germline V gene encodes CDR1 SGDLS and CDR2 YYNGEE. CDR3 length: 10 residues. CDR3 sequence reads: CASQGVSRDV. The DNA for the CDR3 is TGTGCCAGCCAGGGAGTCTCGCGGGACGTC.

The chain is built from TRBV7-9 and TRBJ2-1, with TRBD2 matching 10 bases. CDR3 length equals 16 residues. Per germline, CDR1 SEHNR and CDR2 FQNEAQ (reference sequence). The trim removed 5 bases at V and 0 bases at J, leaving 4 bases unmatched. CDR3 amino acids: CASSHASGSSYNEQFF. As DNA, the CDR3 is TGTGCCAGCAGCCACGCTAGCGGGAGCTCCTACAATGAGCAGTTCTTC.

The chain joins TRBV5-4 to TRBJ2-5, with 7 bases lining up with TRBD2. The CDR3 runs 15 residues. Germline assignment: CDR1 SGHNT and CDR2 YYREEE (reference sequence). Trimming took 3 bases from V and 5 from J; bases not matched to a gene: 10. The CDR3: CASSSGEGAGETQYF. Written as DNA, the CDR3 is TGTGCCAGCAGCTCGGGGGAGGGTGCCGGGGAGACCCAGTACTTC.

This rearrangement joins TRBV19 to TRBJ2-2, with 9 positions matching TRBD2. Germline V CDR1 and CDR2: LNHDA, SQIVND (reference sequence). The V gene end was trimmed by 5 bases and the J gene end by 3 bases; junction bases not matched to a gene: 7. This CDR3 has 16 residues. This chain's CDR3 is CASSFRLADYTGELFF. The DNA of the CDR3 is TGTGCCAGTAGTTTCCGACTAGCGGACTACACCGGGGAGCTGTTTTTT.

The chain is built from TRBV7-3 and TRBJ2-3; D may be TRBD2 (6 bases). The CDR3 runs 17 residues. Trimming took off 1 base at V and 3 bases at J, with 17 bases between the two ends. Germline lookup yields CDR1 SGHTA and CDR2 FQGTGA. The CDR3 reads CASSLMEGTRPTDTQYF. CDR3 sequence (DNA): TGTGCCAGCAGCTTAATGGAGGGGACCCGCCCGACAGATACGCAGTATTTT.

The V call is TRBV7-9, the J call TRBJ2-7, with D hard to call. This CDR3 region has 11 residues. Trimming took 5 bases from V and 3 from J, leaving 5 bases between them. Germline V gene lookup returns CDR1 SEHNR and CDR2 FQNEAQ (reference sequence). In DNA form, the CDR3 reads TGTGCCAGCAGCCCAGTCTACGAGCAGTACTTC. Translation: CASSPVYEQYF.

This rearrangement joins TRBV9 to TRBJ2-1, with 9 bases identical to TRBD1. The V gene's germline CDR1 is SGDLS and CDR2 YYNGEE. Trimming removed 1 base from V and 7 bases from J; junction bases left unmatched: 9. The CDR3 covers 16 residues. CDR3 nucleotide sequence: TGTGCCAGCAGCGTACCGGGACAGGGCTCGAGTAATGAGCAGTTCTTC. Translated: CASSVPGQGSSNEQFF.

J is TRBJ2-1 and V is TRBV9, with TRBD2 identical over 9 bases. This CDR3 is 17 amino acids long. Germline V gives CDR1 SGDLS, CDR2 YYNGEE. The junction had 12 bases not matched to a gene; V was cut back by 0 bases and J by 8 bases. CDR3 region: CASSVVAGVGKGDEQFF. The CDR3 bases are TGTGCCAGCAGCGTAGTAGCGGGAGTGGGAAAGGGGGATGAGCAGTTCTTC.

The chain joins TRBV27 to TRBJ2-3, with a possible D match to TRBD2 (6 bases). The CDR3 covers 14 residues. Germline V CDR1 and CDR2: MNHEY, SMNVEV (reference sequence). The V and J ends lost 5 bases and 3 bases respectively, with 12 bases between them. CDR3 in amino acids: CASSIAVGTDTQYF. The DNA of the CDR3 is TGTGCCAGCAGTATAGCGGTGGGGACAGATACGCAGTATTTT.

The chain carries TRBV9 and TRBJ2-1, with 9 bases lining up with TRBD2. The CDR3 is 16 residues long. The germline V gene has CDR1 SGDLS and CDR2 YYNGEE. With 2 bases clipped from V and 5 bases from J, the junction kept 8 bases outside the gene matches. The chain's CDR3 is CASSVWGLAGDNEQFF. The DNA of the CDR3 is TGTGCCAGCAGCGTGTGGGGACTAGCAGGAGACAATGAGCAGTTCTTC.

The chain combines TRBV7-3 with TRBJ2-2; TRBD2 matches 14 bases. The junction had 11 bases not matched to a gene; V was cut back by 5 bases and J by 6 bases. Germline V gene lookup returns CDR1 SGHTA and CDR2 FQGTGA. This CDR3 is 18 amino acids long. The CDR3 region is CASSLEASGLAGAGELFF. DNA for the CDR3: TGTGCCAGCAGCCTCGAGGCGTCGGGACTAGCGGGAGCCGGGGAGCTGTTTTTT.

The chain couples TRBV5-4 to TRBJ2-7, with TRBD2 matching 8 bases. The CDR3 loop spans 16 amino acids. The ends lost 0 bases at V and 7 bases at J; junction bases unmatched: 12. Germline assignment: CDR1 SGHNT and CDR2 YYREEE (reference sequence). The CDR3 DNA follows: TGTGCCAGCAGCTTGGTGACGGGAGGGCCTCCGGATGAGCAGTACTTC. This gives the protein CASSLVTGGPPDEQYF.

The chain employs TRBV11-2 and TRBJ1-2; tentatively, D is TRBD1 (5 bases). Germline-derived CDR1 and CDR2 are SGHAT and FQNNGV. V lost 0 bases, J lost 4 bases, and 12 bases lay in between. CDR3 length: 15 residues. The CDR3 loop is CASSLEHRPSYGYTF. The DNA for the CDR3 is TGTGCCAGCAGCTTAGAGCACAGGCCCTCCTATGGCTACACCTTC.

CDR3 nucleotide sequence: TGTGCCAGCAGTTTATCGGGCTGGACTGAAGCTTTCTTT. It yields the protein CASSLSGWTEAFF. This chain joins TRBV27 and TRBJ1-1, with D unclear. This CDR3 has 13 amino acids. The germline CDR1 and CDR2 sequences are MNHEY and SMNVEV (reference sequence). With 0 bases removed from V and 5 bases from J, the gap between germline ends came to 7 bases.